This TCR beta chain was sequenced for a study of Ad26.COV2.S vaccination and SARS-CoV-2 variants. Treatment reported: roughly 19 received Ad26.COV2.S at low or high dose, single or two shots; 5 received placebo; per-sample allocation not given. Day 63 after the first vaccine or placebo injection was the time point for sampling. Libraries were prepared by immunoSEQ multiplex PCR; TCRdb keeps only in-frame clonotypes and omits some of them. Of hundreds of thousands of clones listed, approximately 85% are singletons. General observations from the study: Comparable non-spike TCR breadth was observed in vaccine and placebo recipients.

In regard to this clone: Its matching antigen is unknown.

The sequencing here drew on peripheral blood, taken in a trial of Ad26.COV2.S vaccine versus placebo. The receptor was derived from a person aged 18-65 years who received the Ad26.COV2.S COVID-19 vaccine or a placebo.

This CDR3 is CASSKLGGLAGKFAGELFF. The CDR3 region has the DNA TGTGCCAGCAGCAAATTGGGAGGACTAGCGGGAAAATTTGCCGGGGAGCTGTTTTTT. The rearrangement uses TRBV7-9 and TRBJ2-2; 12 nucleotides agree with TRBD2. This CDR3 is 19 amino acids long. Germline V CDR1 and CDR2: SEHNR, FQNEAQ (reference sequence). J lost 6 bases, V lost 5 bases, and 16 bases had no gene match.